This T cell receptor (beta chain) derives from a study of T cells after yellow fever vaccination. Study-wide context: It was SMART-Seq v4 Ultra Low Input that prepared the fractions with low cell numbers.

UMIs were added to TCR cDNA along with a universal primer site when it was made by 5'RACE template switching. TCRdb independently ran MiXCR on the 5' RACE reads; one entry per CDR3 protein. This sample has 250,000 to 400,000 distinct CDR3 sequences, with about 4% found just once. Study-wide results and caveats: Subsequent to the booster, the majority of primary-vaccination clones reappeared (96% CD4, around 85% CD8). Researchers noted that a small share of clonotypes showed up in both CD4 and CD8 compartments.

This clonotype was detected many times. Its antigen is unidentified. This CDR3 region has 15 residues. Germline lookup yields CDR1 MNHEY and CDR2 SVGEGT. V gave up 3 bases and J gave up 4 bases; unmatched junction bases: 4. This clonotype was obtained from a man in his late teens or twenties who received the YFV17D yellow fever vaccine. The chain combines TRBV6-2 or TRBV6-3 with TRBJ2-1; TRBD2 matches 9 bases. The source was PBMCs, collected 5 days after the yellow fever booster vaccination. The CDR3, as DNA: TGTGCCAGCAGTTATAGCGGGGGCCAATACAATGAGCAGTTCTTC. Protein sequence: CASSYSGGQYNEQFF.